Reported below is one TCR beta chain. The data originate from a study of shared clonotypes between healthy human individuals. Germline CDR1 is SGDLS and CDR2 is YYNGEE. The CDR3 has 14 amino acids. The ends were cut back, 4 bases at V and 4 bases at J, with 15 bases in the middle. The protocol was immunoSEQ multiplex PCR, while the TCRdb copy is restricted to in-frame clones and leaves out a portion. This table holds approximately 350,000 clones, about 74% found once. The sample was memory CD4+ T cells sorted from blood. Subset indicated: CD45RA-negative fraction. The rearrangement links TRBV9 to TRBJ2-7; no clear D gene. The clonotype originates from a man aged 30 to 39 in good health. CDR3 protein: CASSPRPAFYEQYF. CDR3 coding DNA: TGTGCCAGCAGCCCGCGGCCGGCCTTTTACGAGCAGTACTTC.